This T cell receptor beta chain was profiled in a study of cytomegalovirus exposure and HLA in healthy donors. Study findings and constraints: Reported results showed that the classifier diagnosed cytomegalovirus status with high specificity and sensitivity. Most TCR sequences proved rare, with some public TCRs found in many donors.

Clones were sequenced by immunoSEQ multiplex PCR, and TCRdb holds only the in-frame ones, with some missing. The sample includes about 160,000 clones, approximately 96% seen only once; the top ten take about 0.89%. Details on this clone: Its antigen remains unknown.

This CDR3 contains 14 residues. Germline V gene sequence: CDR1 MNHEY, CDR2 SVGAGI. Germline trimming cut 6 bases from V and 4 bases from J; bases unmatched to any gene: 6. This receptor was obtained from a woman younger than 30 in good health and CMV-seronegative. The sample consisted of PBMCs. The chain couples TRBV6-5 to TRBJ2-5; 9 nucleotides align to TRBD2. CDR3 protein: CASRISGGRETQYF. The CDR3, as DNA: TGTGCCAGCAGAATAAGCGGGGGGCGAGAGACCCAGTACTTC.